What follows are 21 T cell receptor beta chains derived from one specimen sequenced in a study of shared clonotypes between healthy human individuals. Sequencing used immunoSEQ multiplex PCR; TCRdb keeps in-frame clones, though not all of them. The sample holds about 2.1 million clones; about 93% are singletons and the top ten take around 1.7%. Naive CD8 cells comprised CD45RO-negative, CCR7-positively selected cells, excluding terminally differentiated effector memory CD45RA+ cells. The sequenced sample was naive CD8+ T cells from PBMCs. The receptor source for this set is a man younger than 30 in good health. Some clones in this sample may be carry-over from other donors' samples.

The rearrangement joins TRBV7-6 to TRBJ2-2; 7 bases line up with TRBD2. There are 17 residues in the CDR3. Unmatched junction bases numbered 8, after V lost 4 bases and J lost 0 bases. Germline V gene lookup returns CDR1 SGHVS and CDR2 FNYEAQ. CDR3 sequence (DNA): TGTGCCAGCAGCTCTCTGACTAGCCGGCCGAACACCGGGGAGCTGTTTTTT. Protein sequence: CASSSLTSRPNTGELFF.

The J gene is TRBJ2-7, the V gene TRBV7-9; 8 bases match TRBD1. Germline CDR1 reads SEHNR; CDR2 reads FQNEAQ (reference sequence). The CDR3 has 18 residues. Trimming took 5 bases from V and 1 from J; bases not matched to a gene: 16. The CDR3 bases are TGTGCCAGCAGCCATGGACTGACAGGGGCCCTACCTTCCTACGAGCAGTACTTC. Protein sequence: CASSHGLTGALPSYEQYF.

This sequence joins TRBV11-2 and TRBJ2-1; unclear D gene. The V and J ends lost 0 bases and 4 bases respectively, with 13 bases between them. The V gene's germline CDR1 is SGHAT and CDR2 FQNNGV. The CDR3 has 16 amino acids. In nucleotides, the CDR3 is TGTGCCAGCAGCTTAGACGCGGACCCGAGATACAATGAGCAGTTCTTC. Amino acid sequence: CASSLDADPRYNEQFF.

The chain couples TRBV30 to TRBJ1-2; D possibly corresponds to TRBD1 (6 bases). Trimming cost V 3 bases and J 7 bases, with 30 bases left between them. The CDR3 consists of 18 residues. CDR1 is GTSNPN, CDR2 SVGIG, per germline (reference sequence). CDR3 loop: CAWRGIYSDRSSWGGYTF. The CDR3 DNA sequence: TGTGCCTGGAGGGGGATTTACTCGGACAGATCCTCTTGGGGTGGCTACACCTTC.

The rearrangement joins TRBV9 to TRBJ2-1, with D uncertain. The CDR3 has 14 amino acids. Germline assignment: CDR1 SGDLS and CDR2 YYNGEE. V was shortened by 3 bases and J by 3 bases, with 10 bases between the two germline ends. The CDR3 nucleotides read TGTGCCAGCAGCGCCGGTCGGCGCTACAATGAGCAGTTCTTC. Translating gives CASSAGRRYNEQFF.

Remarks on this clone: Different DNA sequences within this sample yield the same CDR3. The chain links TRBV5-6 to TRBJ2-2, with D uncertain. V gave up 1 base and J gave up 6 bases, with 4 bases separating them. There are 12 residues in the CDR3. Germline CDR1 reads SGHDT; CDR2 reads YYEEEE. CDR3 nucleotide sequence: TGTGCCAGCAGCTTGCTATCCGGGGAGCTGTTTTTT. Amino acids: CASSLLSGELFF.

The chain uses TRBV21-1 and TRBJ1-2. TRBV21-1 is a known pseudogene. The CDR3 consists of 17 residues. The CDR3 spells CASSSPPGLPIHYGYTF. The CDR3 DNA is TGTGCCAGCAGCTCTCCCCCGGGGCTGCCGATCCACTATGGCTACACCTTC.

V usage is TRBV28 and J usage is TRBJ1-1, with 9 bases identical to TRBD1. CDR3 size: 14 residues. Germline CDR1 reads MDHEN; CDR2 reads SYDVKM. J gave up 1 base and V 8 bases, and 5 bases lay outside the gene matches. The CDR3 spells CASLRDRANTEAFF. The CDR3 DNA is TGTGCCAGCCTCAGGGACAGGGCGAACACTGAAGCTTTCTTT.

This clone was seen only once. J is TRBJ2-1 and V is TRBV6-5; weak D call: TRBD2 (6 bases). Germline lookup yields CDR1 MNHEY and CDR2 SVGAGI. The CDR3 has 16 residues. Trimming left V 0 bases short and J 0 bases short, with 9 bases between. The CDR3 loop reads CASSYSGRGSYNEQFF. In DNA form, the CDR3 reads TGTGCCAGCAGTTACTCCGGGAGAGGCTCCTACAATGAGCAGTTCTTC.

The chain carries TRBV25-1 and TRBJ1-1; D gene ambiguous. Between the trimmed V and J ends, which lost 1 base and 1 base, there was a span of 13 bases. The germline V gene encodes CDR1 MGHDK and CDR2 SYGVNS. CDR3 length equals 16 residues. The CDR3 bases are TGTGCCAGCAGTGAATGGGGTGCCGGTTGGAACACTGAAGCTTTCTTT. Encoded protein: CASSEWGAGWNTEAFF.

The rearrangement links TRBV6-5 to TRBJ1-2; D remains ambiguous. CDR3 length: 14 amino acids. Between the trimmed V and J ends, which lost 8 bases and 6 bases, there was a span of 19 bases. The germline V gene has CDR1 MNHEY and CDR2 SVGAGI. Written as DNA, the CDR3 is TGTGCCAGCTCACCTATATTCGGAGTTGATGGCTACACCTTC. Translated: CASSPIFGVDGYTF.

The rearrangement links TRBV7-9 to TRBJ2-5, with TRBD1 matching 10 bases. The germline V gene has CDR1 SEHNR and CDR2 FQNEAQ (reference sequence). The V and J ends lost 8 bases and 3 bases, in that order; junction bases with no gene match: 12. The CDR3 is 16 amino acids. The CDR3 DNA is TGTGCCAGCGCATCCCGGACAGGGGGATACGAAGAGACCCAGTACTTC. Its translation: CASASRTGGYEETQYF.

CDR3 in amino acids: CASSTGTVNIQETQYF. The CDR3 region has the DNA TGTGCCAGCAGTACCGGGACAGTAAACATCCAAGAGACCCAGTACTTC. V gene TRBV6-6 combines with J gene TRBJ2-5; 7 positions match TRBD1. Germline V gene data show CDR1 as MNHNY and CDR2 as SVGAGI (reference sequence). This CDR3 spans 16 amino acids. The V gene end was trimmed by 5 bases and the J gene end by 1 base; junction bases not matched to a gene: 10.

The CDR3 reads CASSRGGGDEQYF. The CDR3 DNA sequence: TGCGCCAGCAGCCGAGGGGGAGGGGACGAGCAGTACTTC. The chain links TRBV4-1 to TRBJ2-7, with D perhaps matching TRBD2 (7 bases). V lost 4 bases to trimming and J lost 5 bases, with 12 bases between them. CDR3 length: 13 amino acids. Germline V gene sequence: CDR1 MGHRA, CDR2 YSYEKL.

Comments on this clone: In the same sample, other DNA sequences code for this CDR3. The V gene is TRBV7-9, the J gene TRBJ1-1; tentatively, D is TRBD1 (6 bases). The CDR3 is made up of 15 amino acids. The V gene lost 3 bases and the J gene lost 0 bases, with 11 bases spanning the gap. Germline loops: CDR1 SEHNR, CDR2 FQNEAQ (reference sequence). CDR3 loop: CASSLATGMNTEAFF. The CDR3, as DNA: TGTGCCAGCAGCTTGGCGACAGGTATGAACACTGAAGCTTTCTTT.

The chain carries TRBV27 and TRBJ1-2; 10 bases are a match to TRBD1. The J segment lost 5 bases and the V segment lost 5 bases, leaving 2 bases of the junction unmatched. This CDR3 has 13 residues. Germline CDR1 and CDR2: MNHEY and SMNVEV (reference sequence). The CDR3 loop reads CASSGTGVYGYTF. The CDR3 nucleotides read TGTGCCAGCAGTGGGACAGGGGTGTATGGCTACACCTTC.

This chain joins TRBV2 and TRBJ1-1; D is perhaps TRBD1 (6 bases). CDR3 length: 17 residues. Germline values: CDR1 SNHLY, CDR2 FYNNEI. V was trimmed by 6 bases and J by 6 bases, leaving 26 bases between them. Here the CDR3 DNA reads TGTGCCAGCAGGCTCGAACAGGACAGCGAGCCTGGGGCTGAAGCTTTCTTT. It translates to CASRLEQDSEPGAEAFF.

Here the CDR3 DNA reads TGTGCCAGCAGTGAGTGGGGGGCAGGGTTTAGGGAAAAACTGTTTTTT. Protein product: CASSEWGAGFREKLFF. The V gene is TRBV25-1, the J gene TRBJ1-4; possible D gene TRBD1, 6 bases. The CDR3 is 16 residues long. Germline lookup yields CDR1 MGHDK and CDR2 SYGVNS. The ends were cut back, 3 bases at V and 8 bases at J, with 19 bases in the middle.

The chain joins TRBV2 to TRBJ2-1; D might be TRBD1 or TRBD2, each matching 5 bases. CDR1 and CDR2 from the germline V gene are SNHLY and FYNNEI. Trimming took 6 bases from V and 5 from J, leaving 11 bases between them. The CDR3 extends over 13 amino acids. The CDR3: CASRAGTHNEQFF. The CDR3 DNA follows: TGTGCCAGCAGAGCCGGGACCCACAATGAGCAGTTCTTC.

The chain employs TRBV27 and TRBJ2-7; D may be TRBD1 or TRBD2 (7 bases each). Trimming removed 7 bases from V and 0 bases from J, with 19 bases in between. The CDR3 loop spans 16 amino acids. Germline loops: CDR1 MNHEY, CDR2 SMNVEV (reference sequence). CDR3 loop: CASTLSGTDLSYEQYF. The CDR3 DNA follows: TGTGCCAGCACCCTAAGCGGGACAGACCTCTCCTACGAGCAGTACTTC.

CDR3 DNA: TGTGCCAGCAGCCAGGGGACCAAAGAGACCCAGTACTTC. Its translation: CASSQGTKETQYF. The rearrangement uses TRBV6-6 and TRBJ2-5; TRBD1 might be the D (6 bases). CDR1 MNHNY and CDR2 SVGAGI come from the germline V gene (reference sequence). Trimming cost V 6 bases and J 3 bases, with 11 bases left between them. The CDR3 is 13 residues long.